The rows below give T cell receptor beta chains drawn from one sample of a study of cytomegalovirus exposure and HLA in healthy donors. Some clones are missing from TCRdb's copy, which holds only in-frame ones; the method was immunoSEQ multiplex PCR. This table holds about 130,000 clones, roughly 70% found once. Sequenced: PBMCs. All receptors come from a woman aged 35 to 49 in good health and CMV-seropositive. Both conserved end residues are part of each CDR3. A D gene is named only where the DNA matches it firmly. Clone sizes are given selectively: once, few, many, or a class where the clone is expanded.

V,J,size,D,CDR3,DNA
TRBV5-6,TRBJ2-1,.,TRBD2,CASSLTGLARHNEQFF,TGTGCCAGCAGCTTGACAGGACTAGCGCGGCACAATGAGCAGTTCTTC
TRBV28,TRBJ2-2,.,TRBD2,CASSSGGPGTGELFF,TGTGCCAGCAGTTCGGGGGGGCCCGGCACCGGGGAGCTGTTTTTT
TRBV11-2,TRBJ1-2,.,.,CASSLVPGGAGYTF,TGTGCCAGCAGCTTAGTGCCCGGCGGGGCCGGCTACACCTTC
TRBV7-2,TRBJ2-1,.,TRBD2,CASSLGRERVSHEQFF,TGTGCCAGCAGCTTAGGGCGGGAGCGTGTATCACATGAGCAGTTCTTC
TRBV11-2,TRBJ2-2,.,.,CASSRPGSNTGELFF,TGTGCCAGCAGCCGACCCGGGTCAAACACCGGGGAGCTGTTTTTT
TRBV5-6,TRBJ2-7,.,TRBD2,CASSLKATSGNNEQYF,TGTGCCAGCAGCTTGAAGGCGACTAGCGGGAACAACGAGCAGTACTTC
TRBV30,TRBJ2-5,few,TRBD2,CAWGGLGRPLYF,TGTGCCTGGGGAGGACTAGGCCGCCCTCTTTACTTC
TRBV4-3,TRBJ1-4,.,.,CASSRAGWANEKLFF,TGCGCCAGCAGCCGAGCGGGTTGGGCTAATGAAAAACTGTTTTTT
TRBV7-3,TRBJ1-2,.,.,CASSLSREDGYTF,TGTGCCAGCAGCTTATCCAGGGAGGATGGCTACACCTTC
TRBV5-1,TRBJ1-2,.,.,CASSQGLTGGFNGYTF,TGCGCCAGCAGCCAAGGACTGACAGGCGGGTTTAATGGCTACACCTTC
TRBV7-9,TRBJ2-7,once,TRBD1,CASSLKGGAGQGNEQYF,TGTGCCAGCAGCTTAAAGGGGGGTGCGGGACAGGGCAACGAGCAGTACTTC
TRBV7-3,TRBJ2-5,.,TRBD2,CASSYGGGKETQYF,TGTGCCAGCAGCTACGGGGGGGGTAAAGAGACCCAGTACTTC
TRBV6-5,TRBJ1-1,.,.,CASSYSIGQGNTEAFF,TGTGCCAGCAGTTACTCGATAGGGCAGGGGAACACTGAAGCTTTCTTT
TRBV18,TRBJ1-1,.,.,CASSPSVMNTEAFF,TGTGCCAGCTCACCTTCGGTGATGAACACTGAAGCTTTCTTT
TRBV18,TRBJ2-2,.,.,CASSPASKDTGELFF,TGTGCCAGCTCACCTGCTAGTAAGGACACCGGGGAGCTGTTTTTT
TRBV28,TRBJ1-4,.,TRBD1,CASSLEGAGEKLFF,TGTGCCAGCAGTTTAGAGGGGGCAGGCGAAAAACTGTTTTTT
TRBV28,TRBJ1-6,.,.,CASTRPGVNSPLHF,TGTGCCAGCACTCGACCGGGGGTTAATTCACCCCTCCACTTT
TRBV6-5,TRBJ1-2,.,TRBD1,CASGDSYGYTF,TGTGCCAGCGGGGACAGCTATGGCTACACCTTC
TRBV5-1,TRBJ2-1,.,.,CASSPPVGTGNEQFF,TGCGCCAGCAGCCCGCCAGTAGGTACGGGCAATGAGCAGTTCTTC
TRBV4-1,TRBJ1-2,.,TRBD1,CASSQGTGYGYTF,TGCGCCAGCAGCCAAGGGACAGGGTATGGCTACACCTTC
TRBV9,TRBJ2-1,few,.,CASSATLLVDEQFF,TGTGCCAGCAGCGCGACCCTACTAGTCGATGAGCAGTTCTTC
TRBV30,TRBJ2-1,.,.,CAWTPGVRGNEQFF,TGTGCCTGGACCCCAGGGGTGAGGGGCAATGAGCAGTTCTTC